This passage covers 8 T cell receptor beta chains from one sample sequenced in a study of OX40 agonist ivuxolimab in advanced cancers. Here immunoSEQ multiplex PCR was the method, and the copy in TCRdb shows in-frame clones only, minus some. Of around 71,000 clones in the sample, about 78% were seen once. This specimen consisted of CD4+ or CD8+ T cells sorted from blood, obtained in a trial of the OX40 agonist ivuxolimab. The receptor source for this set is an adult with an advanced solid tumor such as melanoma, head and neck, liver or kidney cancer.

There are a few counts of this clone. The rearrangement uses TRBV18 and TRBJ2-7; 8 bases are a match to TRBD1. Germline V CDR1 and CDR2: KGHSH, LQKENI. This CDR3 is built from 18 residues. The V and J ends lost 3 bases and 0 bases, in that order; junction bases with no gene match: 13. Written as DNA, the CDR3 is TGTGCCAGCTCACCGCACGCGTACCAGGGGGCATTCTCCTACGAGCAGTACTTC. The encoded protein is CASSPHAYQGAFSYEQYF.

The chain recombines TRBV5-1 with TRBJ2-1; D remains ambiguous. The CDR3 runs 12 residues. V was pared by 0 bases and J by 4 bases, with 2 bases between. Per the germline V gene, CDR1 is SGHRS and CDR2 is YFSETQ. CDR3 protein: CASSLEYNEQFF. DNA for the CDR3: TGCGCCAGCAGCTTGGAGTACAATGAGCAGTTCTTC.

The sample holds one count of this clone. This chain joins TRBV7-2 and TRBJ1-2; possibly TRBD1 for D (6 bases). V was trimmed by 5 bases and J by 2 bases, leaving 12 bases between them. CDR3 length: 14 residues. Looked up from germline, CDR1 is SGHTA and CDR2 is FQGNSA. The CDR3 sequence: CASSRSDRNYGYTF. CDR3 coding DNA: TGTGCCAGCAGCCGATCGGACAGAAACTATGGCTACACCTTC.

A few counts support this clone. CDR3 sequence (DNA): TGTGCCAGCAGCCGGGACTCCCGCAATGAGCAGTTCTTC. It encodes CASSRDSRNEQFF. The chain joins TRBV5-4 to TRBJ2-1; TRBD2 is a possible D gene (6 bases). The CDR3 is 13 amino acids. Germline CDR1 SGHNT, CDR2 YYREEE (reference sequence). Trimming stripped 4 bases from V and 6 bases from J, with 11 bases between.

The CDR3 region has the DNA TGCACCAGCAGCCAAGATGAGGGCAGGGCCCCTTGCGAGCAGTACTTC. Translation: CTSSQDEGRAPCEQYF. The rearrangement links TRBV1 to TRBJ2-7. TRBV1 is an annotated pseudogene. CDR3 length: 16 amino acids.

The gene calls are TRBV30 and TRBJ1-2; no firm D call. The CDR3 totals 13 residues. Deletions cut 5 bases from V and 4 bases from J, with 14 bases between. Germline CDR1 and CDR2: GTSNPN and SVGIG (reference sequence). The DNA of the CDR3 is TGTGCCTGGCGATTTAGAGGGTCCTATGGCTACACCTTC. Its protein is CAWRFRGSYGYTF.

V is TRBV18 and J is TRBJ2-1; perhaps TRBD2 as D (5 bases). Trimming removed 6 bases at V and 10 bases at J, with 13 bases between. Germline values: CDR1 KGHSH, CDR2 LQKENI. The CDR3 loop spans 12 amino acids. CDR3 region: CASSSEGQEQFF. The CDR3 coding sequence is TGTGCCAGCTCCTCCGAGGGCCAGGAGCAGTTCTTC.

This rearrangement joins TRBV19 to TRBJ1-2; TRBD1 might be the D (6 bases). The CDR3 has 15 amino acids. Trimming left V 6 bases short and J 4 bases short, with 18 bases between. Germline CDR1 and CDR2: LNHDA and SQIVND (reference sequence). In nucleotides, the CDR3 is TGTGCCAGTAGCGAATCCACCCGGGACACCTATGGCTACACCTTC. It translates to CASSESTRDTYGYTF.